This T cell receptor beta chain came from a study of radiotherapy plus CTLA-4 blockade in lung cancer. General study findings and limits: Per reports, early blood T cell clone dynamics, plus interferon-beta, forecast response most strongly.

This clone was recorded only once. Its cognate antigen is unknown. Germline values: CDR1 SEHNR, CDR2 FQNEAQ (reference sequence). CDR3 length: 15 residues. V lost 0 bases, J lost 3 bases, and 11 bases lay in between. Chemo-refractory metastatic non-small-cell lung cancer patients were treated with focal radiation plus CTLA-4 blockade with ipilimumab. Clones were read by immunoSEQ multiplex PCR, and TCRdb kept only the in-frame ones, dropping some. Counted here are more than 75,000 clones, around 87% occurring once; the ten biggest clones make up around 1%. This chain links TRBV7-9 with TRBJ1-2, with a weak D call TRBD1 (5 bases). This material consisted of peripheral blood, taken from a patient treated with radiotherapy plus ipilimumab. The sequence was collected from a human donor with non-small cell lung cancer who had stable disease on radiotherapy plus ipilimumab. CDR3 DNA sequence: TGTGCCAGCAGCTTAGCGAGGGGTGACGACTATGGCTACACCTTC. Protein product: CASSLARGDDYGYTF.